This T cell receptor beta chain was obtained from a study of T cells after yellow fever vaccination. Overall study context: Preparing low-cell-number fractions relied on SMART-Seq v4 Ultra Low Input.

Each CDR3 protein is one row after TCRdb ran MiXCR on the 5' RACE reads. The table has about 330,000 distinct CDR3 sequences, around 8.1% seen once. About this clonotype: Its antigen remains unidentified.

The J segment lost 0 bases and the V segment lost 2 bases, leaving 14 bases of the junction unmatched. This CDR3 region has 19 residues. Germline V gene data show CDR1 as SGHAT and CDR2 as FQDESV (reference sequence). Regarding the study as a whole: The CD4 and CD8 compartments had a small share of their clonotypes in common. Reappearance after the booster was seen for most primary-vaccination clones, at 95% to 96% CD4 and 70% to 90% CD8.

The chain links TRBV11-1 to TRBJ2-3, with 7 bases identical to TRBD1. This sequence originates from a man between 18 and 35 years old who received the YFV17D yellow fever vaccine. The sample in question was PBMCs, obtained roughly seven weeks after the first yellow fever vaccination. CDR3 residues: CASSLFIVRTGVSTDTQYF. CDR3 in DNA: TGTGCCAGCAGCTTATTTATAGTGAGAACAGGGGTGAGCACAGATACGCAGTATTTT.